A single sample gave rise to the 20 T cell receptor beta chains below, sequenced in a study of radiation and T cells in renal cell carcinoma. Time point indicated: baseline pretreatment blood. This sample's treatment: 15 Gy SBRT to primary tumor, nephrectomy 4 weeks later. Method: immunoSEQ multiplex PCR; TCRdb's copy keeps in-frame clones and lacks some. The sample carries tens of thousands of clones, over 65% recorded once. The source was blood, collected from a patient whose treatment included radiotherapy and nephrectomy. The source of these receptors is a man aged 55-75 years with renal cell carcinoma.

The rearrangement joins TRBV19 to TRBJ2-7; D is unresolved. The CDR3 has 14 residues. Germline V CDR1 and CDR2: LNHDA, SQIVND (reference sequence). With 3 bases removed from V and 3 bases from J, the gap between germline ends came to 12 bases. The DNA for the CDR3 is TGTGCCAGTAGTATTTCCGACGGCCTCTACGAGCAGTACTTC. It translates to CASSISDGLYEQYF.

This clone has only one observation. This chain connects TRBV28 to TRBJ2-5; possible D gene TRBD1, 5 bases. This CDR3 has 15 residues. The germline gives CDR1 MDHEN, CDR2 SYDVKM. Trimming left V 4 bases short and J 0 bases short, with 12 bases between. CDR3 sequence: CASSSLTEYQETQYF. DNA for the CDR3: TGTGCCAGCAGTTCCTTGACAGAGTACCAAGAGACCCAGTACTTC.

The table lists this clone with a count of one. The V gene is TRBV19, the J gene TRBJ2-7; D tentatively fits TRBD1 or TRBD2 (5 bases each). This CDR3 contains 14 residues. Germline V lookup: CDR1 LNHDA, CDR2 SQIVND (reference sequence). The V end lost 5 bases, the J end lost 5 bases, and 16 bases lay between the germline ends. The CDR3 DNA is TGTGCCAGTAGTTTGTGGGGCACGGGAAACGAGCAGTACTTC. Translated, it gives CASSLWGTGNEQYF. Variable domain in full (rest from reference TRBV19 and TRBJ2-7): DGGITQSPKYLFRKEGQNVTLSCEQNLNHDAMYWYRQDPGQGLRLIYYSQIVNDFQKGDIAEGYSVSREKKESFPLTVTSAQKNPTAFYLCASSLWGTGNEQYFGPGTRLTVT.

The chain uses TRBV7-2 and TRBJ1-2, with 8 bases that match TRBD1. The length of the CDR3 is 15 residues. Germline loops: CDR1 SGHTA, CDR2 FQGNSA. The V gene end was trimmed by 0 bases and the J gene end by 4 bases; junction bases not matched to a gene: 4. The CDR3 coding sequence is TGTGCCAGCAGCTTAGCCCAGGGGGCCTTCTATGGCTACACCTTC. This translates into CASSLAQGAFYGYTF.

The chain carries TRBV14 and TRBJ1-2; D is possibly TRBD1 (6 bases). The germline V gene has CDR1 SGHDN and CDR2 FVKESK. V lost 4 bases and J lost 2, with 14 bases in between. This CDR3 has 15 residues. The CDR3 spells CASSPLRGINYGYTF. CDR3 nucleotides: TGTGCCAGCAGCCCCCTAAGGGGGATCAACTATGGCTACACCTTC.

The chain couples TRBV5-4 to TRBJ2-1, with D perhaps TRBD2 (7 bases). The V gene's germline CDR1 is SGHNT and CDR2 YYREEE (reference sequence). V was clipped by 2 bases and J by 1 base, with 16 bases between them. The CDR3 totals 17 residues. The CDR3 loop is CASSFLRGEGSYNEQFF. As DNA, the CDR3 is TGTGCCAGCAGCTTTCTGAGGGGGGAGGGTTCCTACAATGAGCAGTTCTTC.

The chain joins TRBV6-1 to TRBJ2-5; D possibly corresponds to TRBD2 (6 bases). The CDR3 has 15 residues. The germline V and J ends were trimmed by 6 bases and 1 base, with 15 bases remaining between them. Germline CDR1 MNHNS, CDR2 SASEGT. The CDR3 bases are TGTGCCAGCAGGCGGGAATATGGGACCCAAGAGACCCAGTACTTC. It yields the protein CASRREYGTQETQYF.

The gene calls are TRBV4-1 and TRBJ1-4, with D unresolved. Looked up from germline, CDR1 is MGHRA and CDR2 is YSYEKL. This CDR3 is built from 11 residues. Trimming cost V 6 bases and J 7 bases, with 6 bases left between them. In DNA form, the CDR3 reads TGCGCCAGCAGGTCGTCTGAAAAACTGTTTTTT. Protein sequence: CASRSSEKLFF.

The chain recombines TRBV28 with TRBJ1-2; D remains unclear. Trimming took 6 bases from V and 4 from J, leaving 21 bases between them. Per germline, CDR1 MDHEN and CDR2 SYDVKM. This CDR3 comprises 16 residues. CDR3 protein: CASSFPLVGIGYGYTF. The DNA for the CDR3 is TGTGCCAGCAGCTTCCCCTTGGTGGGGATCGGCTATGGCTACACCTTC.

The J gene is TRBJ2-5, the V gene TRBV14, with D perhaps TRBD1 (5 bases). The CDR3 extends over 15 amino acids. V lost 2 bases and J 5 bases, leaving 15 bases between the germline ends. Germline V gene lookup returns CDR1 SGHDN and CDR2 FVKESK. The CDR3 spells CASSQSSRAGETQYF. In DNA, the CDR3 is TGTGCCAGCAGCCAATCTTCCAGGGCTGGGGAGACCCAGTACTTC.

V and J are TRBV5-1 and TRBJ1-2; possible D gene TRBD1, 6 bases. CDR3 length: 13 amino acids. CDR1 and CDR2 (germline): SGHRS, YFSETQ. The germline V and J ends were trimmed by 0 bases and 3 bases, with 6 bases remaining between them. The CDR3 bases are TGCGCCAGCAGCTTGGACAGGGACTATGGCTACACCTTC. Protein: CASSLDRDYGYTF.

This clone has a handful of counts. The chain joins TRBV7-2 to TRBJ2-7; D is perhaps TRBD2 (5 bases). Germline CDR1 SGHTA, CDR2 FQGNSA. V lost 4 bases, J lost 6 bases, and 25 bases lay in between. The CDR3 runs 17 residues. The DNA for the CDR3 is TGTGCCAGCAGCTCAGCTTCATTGTCTACCGAGGGAGCCGAGCAGTACTTC. It codes for CASSSASLSTEGAEQYF.

J is TRBJ1-4 and V is TRBV7-9; unclear D gene. CDR1 and CDR2 from the germline V gene are SEHNR and FQNEAQ (reference sequence). Trimming took 8 bases from V and 7 from J, leaving 8 bases between them. This CDR3 contains 11 residues. CDR3 in amino acids: CASGRGEKLFF. The CDR3 DNA reads TGTGCCAGCGGGCGGGGTGAAAAACTGTTTTTT.

The chain combines TRBV7-6 with TRBJ2-7; D not certain. Germline assignment: CDR1 SGHVS and CDR2 FNYEAQ. This CDR3 region has 14 residues. V lost 2 bases to trimming and J lost 0 bases, with 8 bases between them. Here the CDR3 DNA reads TGTGCCAGCAGCTTATACGCAGACTCCTACGAGCAGTACTTC. Amino acid sequence: CASSLYADSYEQYF.

This chain uses TRBV10-1 with TRBJ2-2; 8 nucleotides agree with TRBD1. Germline values: CDR1 WNHNN, CDR2 SYGVQD (reference sequence). V was clipped by 0 bases and J by 2 bases; unmatched bases: 5. This CDR3 has 17 amino acids. The CDR3 bases are TGCGCCAGCAGTGAGTCGCAGTCAGGGGGCAACACCGGGGAGCTGTTTTTT. Protein product: CASSESQSGGNTGELFF.

Comment on this clone: A much larger clone lies one base from this, so it may be a read error. J is TRBJ2-7 and V is TRBV28, with 12 bases lining up with TRBD1. J was trimmed by 5 bases and V by 5 bases; bases with no gene match: 4. The CDR3 spans 14 residues. Looked up from germline, CDR1 is MDHEN and CDR2 is SYDVKM. CDR3 nucleotide sequence: TGTGCCAGCAGTGACGGGACAGGGGGCCACGAGCAGTACTTC. This translates into CASSDGTGGHEQYF.

In its sample, this clone was seen a few times. The V and J genes are TRBV28 and TRBJ1-2, with TRBD1 matching 8 bases. Trimming removed 6 bases from V and 8 bases from J; junction bases left unmatched: 8. This CDR3 has 13 residues. In germline, CDR1 is MDHEN, CDR2 SYDVKM. CDR3 in DNA: TGTGCCAGCAGAGGACAGGGTCCCGTCGGCTACACCTTC. This translates into CASRGQGPVGYTF.

The CDR3 bases are TGTGCCAGTAGTATCTTCGGGAGGGATACGCAGTATTTT. Protein product: CASSIFGRDTQYF. The chain uses TRBV19 and TRBJ2-3; 7 nucleotides line up with TRBD2. The CDR3 length is 13 residues. Trimming removed 3 bases from V and 6 bases from J; junction bases left unmatched: 3. Looked up from germline, CDR1 is LNHDA and CDR2 is SQIVND (reference sequence).

This chain links TRBV10-1 with TRBJ2-2, with D maybe TRBD1 (6 bases). V lost 1 base and J lost 5, with 8 bases in between. The CDR3 length is 14 residues. Germline V gene data show CDR1 as WNHNN and CDR2 as SYGVQD (reference sequence). CDR3 residues: CASSEWTETGELFF. As DNA, the CDR3 is TGCGCCAGCAGTGAGTGGACAGAAACCGGGGAGCTGTTTTTT.

The chain is built from TRBV29-1 and TRBJ1-3; TRBD1 matches 8 bases. The trim removed 4 bases at V and 6 bases at J, leaving 11 bases unmatched. CDR1 is SQVTM, CDR2 ANQGSEA, per germline. The CDR3 spans 15 residues. CDR3 in amino acids: CSVGPSQGAENTIYF. CDR3 DNA: TGCAGCGTTGGTCCTAGTCAGGGGGCAGAAAACACCATATATTTT.